The clone carrying this TCR beta chain has only one observation. Its antigen remains unknown. These data originate in a study of metastatic and nonmetastatic thyroid tumors. About the research overall: Repertoires of blood and of tissue (tumor or nodule) from malignant and benign thyroid patients were compared. Study-level results: Patients with malignant thyroid tumors reportedly had significantly higher TCR beta diversity than those with benign nodules, in blood and tumor.

Patients were all untreated before their thyroid surgery. CDR1 and CDR2 (germline): SGHDT, YYEEEE. J lost 3 bases, V lost 0 bases, and 2 bases had no gene match. This CDR3 has 14 residues. In the source study's methods: To classify distant metastasis in papillary thyroid cancer, a model was built from CDR3 differences across clinicopathological groups. TCRdb re-analyzed the PCR reads through MiXCR. The V and J calls, along with clone size, are taken from TCRdb and not from the paper's own processing. The sample lists about 19,000 clones, 34% occurring once. The sample taken for sequencing was tumor tissue. The chain uses TRBV5-6 and TRBJ1-2, with 7 bases matching TRBD1. This sequence was found in a male donor with papillary thyroid cancer or a benign thyroid nodule (not recorded which). Some clones in this sample may be carry-over from other donors' samples. The CDR3 is CASSLVDRDYGYTF. The DNA of the CDR3 is TGTGCCAGCAGCTTGGTCGACAGGGACTATGGCTACACCTTC.